This T cell receptor beta chain was documented in a study of cytomegalovirus exposure and HLA in healthy donors. Study results and caveats: In vitro work confirmed that a few CMV-associated chains recognize CMV antigens. First-cohort TCR clusters tended to co-occur in the 95 to 150 validation repertoires, a later analysis found.

Notes on this clone: The antigen remains unidentified.

This CDR3 spans 15 amino acids. CDR1 and CDR2 from the germline V gene are MGHRA and YSYEKL. Trimming took 2 bases from V and 0 from J, leaving 11 bases between them. The assay was immunoSEQ multiplex PCR, and TCRdb's table has in-frame clones only and misses some. This repertoire shows around 250,000 clones, 80% to 95% found once; its top ten account for around 3.1%. This TCR came from a woman aged 25 to 39 in good health and CMV-seronegative. Sequenced material: PBMCs. The rearrangement joins TRBV4-1 to TRBJ2-7; weak D call: TRBD1 (6 bases). The DNA of the CDR3 is TGCGCCAGCAGCCAACCTACGACAGGCTCCTACGAGCAGTACTTC. This gives the protein CASSQPTTGSYEQYF.